The rows below give T cell receptor beta chains drawn from one sample of a study of T cell repertoires in cytomegalovirus infection. MiXCR, applied by TCRdb to the reads, yields one record per CDR3 protein. Here the sample spans approximately 1,000,000 distinct CDR3 sequences, about a third being singletons. These TCRs are of unknown antigen specificity. Sequences were derived from cultured CD8+ T cells from PBMCs, sampled from culture after CMV antigen stimulation. These receptors were obtained from a human donor in good health (CMV status not recorded). Some clones in this sample may be carry-over from other donors' samples. Each CDR3 is given with its conserved first and last residue. Fields, in order: J gene, V gene, clone size, CDR3 protein. Clone size, where shown, is once, few, many, or a class for clones that have expanded.

j_call: TRBJ2-1; v_call: TRBV6-2/TRBV6-3; clone_size: many; cdr3_aa: CASSYSLGLAGGYNEQFF
j_call: TRBJ2-7; v_call: TRBV7-2; clone_size: few; cdr3_aa: CASSSLQRGPSYEQYF
j_call: TRBJ1-1; v_call: TRBV4-1; clone_size: -; cdr3_aa: CASSLGTGVANTEAFF
j_call: TRBJ2-5; v_call: TRBV11-2; clone_size: many; cdr3_aa: CASSSGGALETQYF
j_call: TRBJ1-4; v_call: TRBV11-3; clone_size: few; cdr3_aa: CASSFSPQGEGNEKLFF
j_call: TRBJ2-1; v_call: TRBV5-1; clone_size: -; cdr3_aa: CASSLEGARVNEQFF
j_call: TRBJ2-7; v_call: TRBV7-2; clone_size: many; cdr3_aa: CASSIGTPSYEQYF
j_call: TRBJ2-3; v_call: TRBV10-1; clone_size: -; cdr3_aa: CASSAGAADTQYF
j_call: TRBJ1-2; v_call: TRBV12-3/TRBV12-4; clone_size: -; cdr3_aa: CASSLGGETGYYGYTF
j_call: TRBJ2-3; v_call: TRBV7-6; clone_size: many; cdr3_aa: CASREGLTDTQYF
j_call: TRBJ1-4; v_call: TRBV27; clone_size: -; cdr3_aa: CASSLTSRGATRMENEKLFF
j_call: TRBJ2-2; v_call: TRBV27; clone_size: -; cdr3_aa: CASKGQANTGELFF
j_call: TRBJ2-1; v_call: TRBV6-5; clone_size: many; cdr3_aa: CASSFTSGVYNEQFF
j_call: TRBJ2-2; v_call: TRBV7-8; clone_size: many; cdr3_aa: CASSPDRGGSIGELFF
j_call: TRBJ1-2; v_call: TRBV24-1; clone_size: -; cdr3_aa: CATSDSTEVYGYTF
j_call: TRBJ2-1; v_call: TRBV6-8; clone_size: -; cdr3_aa: CASSIRPSDEQFF
j_call: TRBJ1-1; v_call: TRBV7-9; clone_size: -; cdr3_aa: CASSLVGEIEAFF
j_call: TRBJ1-1; v_call: TRBV12-3/TRBV12-4; clone_size: -; cdr3_aa: CASSFDEELMNTEAFF
j_call: TRBJ2-3; v_call: TRBV6-1; clone_size: few; cdr3_aa: CASGEAGGTDTQYF
j_call: TRBJ1-2; v_call: TRBV27; clone_size: few; cdr3_aa: CASRTKGTDGEGDYGYTF
j_call: TRBJ2-2; v_call: TRBV28; clone_size: -; cdr3_aa: CASTPTASNTGELFF
j_call: TRBJ2-3; v_call: TRBV6-2/TRBV6-3; clone_size: -; cdr3_aa: CASSQMTTGALDTQYF
j_call: TRBJ1-2; v_call: TRBV7-8; clone_size: few; cdr3_aa: CASSLSFVGGNGYTF
j_call: TRBJ1-4; v_call: TRBV7-9; clone_size: many; cdr3_aa: CASSLAETGEINEKLFF
j_call: TRBJ1-1; v_call: TRBV10-3; clone_size: -; cdr3_aa: CAISELRDNEAFF
j_call: TRBJ2-1; v_call: TRBV11-2; clone_size: -; cdr3_aa: CASSLLYDEQFF
j_call: TRBJ1-5; v_call: TRBV6-1; clone_size: few; cdr3_aa: CARPGLHSNQPQHF
j_call: TRBJ2-7; v_call: TRBV29-1; clone_size: few; cdr3_aa: CSVSLDRGGYEQYF
j_call: TRBJ1-5; v_call: TRBV6-1; clone_size: -; cdr3_aa: CASRDPPGRYSNQPQHF
j_call: TRBJ2-7; v_call: TRBV3-1; clone_size: -; cdr3_aa: CASSQAGQTYEQYF
j_call: TRBJ2-5; v_call: TRBV19; clone_size: few; cdr3_aa: CASSLGGGWNQETQYF
j_call: TRBJ2-1; v_call: TRBV27; clone_size: many; cdr3_aa: CASNPSSAVRGGDEQFF
j_call: TRBJ2-1; v_call: TRBV7-4; clone_size: -; cdr3_aa: CASTLGGVPYNEQFF
j_call: TRBJ1-2; v_call: TRBV2; clone_size: -; cdr3_aa: CASRQQGTRYGYTF
j_call: TRBJ1-1; v_call: TRBV5-1; clone_size: few; cdr3_aa: CASSSTRWPNTEAFF
j_call: TRBJ2-3; v_call: TRBV5-4; clone_size: -; cdr3_aa: CATSLVTDYPDTQYF
j_call: TRBJ2-1; v_call: TRBV15; clone_size: few; cdr3_aa: CATSGGGASYNEQFF
j_call: TRBJ2-2; v_call: TRBV7-6; clone_size: -; cdr3_aa: CASSATDTGELFF
j_call: TRBJ2-7; v_call: TRBV7-6; clone_size: many; cdr3_aa: CASSSSGGTYEQYF
j_call: TRBJ2-2; v_call: TRBV6-2/TRBV6-3; clone_size: -; cdr3_aa: CASSYNQRQGKPKRTGELFF
j_call: TRBJ2-2; v_call: TRBV6-2/TRBV6-3; clone_size: -; cdr3_aa: CASTDFANTGELFF
j_call: TRBJ2-1; v_call: TRBV18; clone_size: -; cdr3_aa: CASSQVAQGSYNEQFF
j_call: TRBJ2-4; v_call: TRBV20-1; clone_size: -; cdr3_aa: CSAQQATKNIQYF
j_call: TRBJ2-3; v_call: TRBV10-3; clone_size: -; cdr3_aa: CAISEYGNTDTQYF
j_call: TRBJ2-1; v_call: TRBV4-2; clone_size: -; cdr3_aa: CASSPRTGADEQFF
j_call: TRBJ1-5; v_call: TRBV6-4; clone_size: few; cdr3_aa: CASSELGSGSNQPQHF
j_call: TRBJ2-7; v_call: TRBV7-9; clone_size: few; cdr3_aa: CASIHWDSQSYEQYF
j_call: TRBJ1-4; v_call: TRBV23-1; clone_size: -; cdr3_aa: CASSHWDRNEKLFF
j_call: TRBJ1-1; v_call: TRBV25-1; clone_size: few; cdr3_aa: CASSGADLEAFF
j_call: TRBJ2-2; v_call: TRBV6-5; clone_size: -; cdr3_aa: CASRGTGNTGELFF
j_call: TRBJ2-7; v_call: TRBV7-2; clone_size: many; cdr3_aa: CASSLAAGGRYEQYF
j_call: TRBJ2-1; v_call: TRBV7-2; clone_size: many; cdr3_aa: CASSFTSSNEQFF
j_call: TRBJ2-5; v_call: TRBV7-2; clone_size: many; cdr3_aa: CASRNRRGLGETQYF
j_call: TRBJ1-1; v_call: TRBV6-1; clone_size: many; cdr3_aa: CASTLALNTEAFF
j_call: TRBJ2-3; v_call: TRBV15; clone_size: few; cdr3_aa: CATSRQTGNPADTQYF
j_call: TRBJ1-5; v_call: TRBV6-1; clone_size: few; cdr3_aa: CASSARQELYSNQPQHF